The 2 T cell receptor beta chains reported below all come from one sample, sequenced in a study of T-cell memory formation after mild COVID-19. TCRdb reprocessed the 5' RACE reads with MiXCR, giving one entry per CDR3 protein. The sample records 150,000 to 200,000 distinct CDR3 sequences, over 20% being singletons. Material for sequencing was PBMCs or a T cell subset sorted from them (not recorded which). These receptors all come from an adult woman who had mild COVID-19 (a few samples of this study predate the infection). Cell type and time point are not known.

For the CDR3, the DNA is TGCGCCAGCAGCCAAGATCCAGGGGGGAACTATGGCTACACCTTC. This translates into CASSQDPGGNYGYTF. The rearrangement uses TRBV4-1 and TRBJ1-2, with TRBD1 matching over 7 bases. The CDR3 has 15 residues. J lost 2 bases, V lost 0 bases, and 3 bases had no gene match. CDR1 and CDR2 from the germline V gene are MGHRA and YSYEKL.

The chain employs TRBV9 and TRBJ2-1; either TRBD1 or TRBD2 may fit D (6 bases each). The CDR3 runs 15 residues. The V end lost 4 bases, the J end lost 6 bases, and 17 bases lay between the germline ends. Per the germline V gene, CDR1 is SGDLS and CDR2 is YYNGEE. CDR3 loop: CASSISGGPGNEQFF. The CDR3 DNA sequence: TGTGCCAGCAGCATCTCCGGGGGCCCCGGCAATGAGCAGTTCTTC. Combining the CDR3 with reference TRBV9 and TRBJ2-1 gives the whole variable domain DSGVTQTPKHLITATGQRVTLRCSPRSGDLSVYWYQQSLDQGLQFLIQYYNGEERAKGNILERFSAQQFPDLHSELNLSSLELGDSALYFCASSISGGPGNEQFFGPGTRLTVL.